The rows below give T cell receptor beta chains drawn from one sample of a study of yellow fever vaccine responses in identical twins. TCRdb passed the RT-PCR reads through MiXCR, listing each CDR3 protein once. The sample lists some 11,000 distinct CDR3 sequences; approximately 80% were seen once. The source material was T cells from blood (PBMCs), unsorted or a sorted subset (not recorded which), sampled before or after yellow fever vaccination (not recorded which). Receptors originate from a woman between 18 and 30 years old who received the yellow fever vaccine. CDR3s include the opening cysteine and the closing phenylalanine or tryptophan.

TRBJ2-5 TRBV28 CASSLGQGGTQYF
TRBJ2-4 TRBV15 CATSERTGGPKNIQYF
TRBJ2-5 TRBV28 CASRPGQFEEETQYF
TRBJ2-7 TRBV29-1 CSVVSSYEQYF
TRBJ2-3 TRBV7-8 CASSLALGRGTDTQYF
TRBJ2-3 TRBV2 CAIRADITDTQYF
TRBJ1-2 TRBV12-3/TRBV12-4 CASSFSISNYGYTF
TRBJ2-6 TRBV10-1 CASSQSLSGANVLTF
TRBJ2-1 TRBV10-1 CASNDPQLGYNEQFF
TRBJ2-3 TRBV11-2 CASSPGAGYTDTQYF
TRBJ2-2 TRBV13 CASMIDRASTGELFF
TRBJ2-1 TRBV7-6 CASSLSGGAAEQFF
TRBJ1-1 TRBV6-1 CASSEGRSLNTEAFF
TRBJ1-1 TRBV29-1 CSVANTEAFF
TRBJ1-3 TRBV23-1 CASSQSLGNSGNTIYF
TRBJ2-1 TRBV5-1 CASSLGGLAVYNEQFF
TRBJ1-2 TRBV6-5 CASSYSSGADYGYTF